This passage covers 19 T cell receptor beta chains from one sample sequenced in a study of blood T cell repertoires in COVID-19. Measured with immunoSEQ multiplex PCR; TCRdb has only the in-frame clones, and not every one. Of just over 150,000 clones in the sample, 84% were seen once. The material sequenced was peripheral blood. The receptors were sampled from a woman aged 45-59 years with acute or convalescent COVID-19.

This clone was seen only a few times. The chain links TRBV10-2 to TRBJ2-1; D remains ambiguous. The germline gives CDR1 WSHSY, CDR2 SAAADI. The CDR3 has 14 residues. The V end was cut by 3 bases, the J end by 6 bases, with 12 bases between. The CDR3 nucleotides are TGCGCCAGCAGTGAATCTAGTCTTGCCAATGAGCAGTTCTTC. This gives the protein CASSESSLANEQFF.

The chain uses TRBV28 and TRBJ2-7; D remains unclear. Germline lookup yields CDR1 MDHEN and CDR2 SYDVKM. The CDR3 consists of 14 residues. V lost 5 bases and J lost 0, with 11 bases in between. This CDR3 reads CASSVEFPSYEQYF. CDR3 coding DNA: TGTGCCAGCAGTGTGGAGTTTCCCTCCTACGAGCAGTACTTC.

This clone was found once. The chain has TRBV6-4 and TRBJ2-5, with 10 bases lining up with TRBD2. In germline, CDR1 is MRHNA, CDR2 SNTAGT. V lost 6 bases and J lost 0; bases outside the gene matches: 7. The CDR3 loop spans 16 amino acids. As DNA, the CDR3 is TGTGCCAGCAGGACTTGGACTAGCGGAAACCAAGAGACCCAGTACTTC. Amino acids: CASRTWTSGNQETQYF.

The gene calls are TRBV6-1 and TRBJ1-6, with TRBD1 matching 8 bases. The CDR3 runs 14 residues. Unmatched junction bases numbered 4, after V lost 3 bases and J lost 9 bases. From germline, CDR1 is MNHNS and CDR2 SASEGT. The CDR3, as DNA: TGTGCCAGCAGTGACAGACAGGGGTCTTCACCCCTCCACTTT. Protein product: CASSDRQGSSPLHF.

The chain has TRBV20-1 and TRBJ2-1; D is unresolved. Germline values: CDR1 DFQATT, CDR2 SNEGSKA (reference sequence). The CDR3 runs to 11 residues. V lost 5 bases, J lost 6 bases, and 8 bases lay in between. CDR3 residues: CSAEVVNEQFF. The DNA for the CDR3 is TGCAGTGCTGAGGTCGTCAATGAGCAGTTCTTC.

To note about this clone: Other DNA sequences from this sample encode an identical CDR3 as well. The J gene is TRBJ2-3, the V gene TRBV6-1, with D unclear. The CDR3 loop spans 13 amino acids. Trimming left V 3 bases short and J 1 base short, with 5 bases between. CDR1 and CDR2 (germline): MNHNS, SASEGT. Written as DNA, the CDR3 is TGTGCCAGCAGTGAGCGTGGCACAGATACGCAGTATTTT. It codes for CASSERGTDTQYF.

V is TRBV7-2 and J is TRBJ2-3; no clear D gene. Trimming took 2 bases from V and 4 from J, leaving 10 bases between them. The CDR3 extends over 14 amino acids. Germline lookup yields CDR1 SGHTA and CDR2 FQGNSA. In nucleotides, the CDR3 is TGTGCCAGCAGCTTAATGAGGTTTGCAGATACGCAGTATTTT. Amino acid sequence: CASSLMRFADTQYF.

This chain uses TRBV5-4 with TRBJ2-3, with 13 bases that match TRBD2. CDR1 is SGHNT and CDR2 is YYREEE in the germline V gene (reference sequence). V shed 2 bases and J 5 bases; nucleotides not matched to a gene: 5. CDR3 size: 16 residues. The CDR3 bases are TGTGCCAGCAGCTTCAGACTAGCGGGGGGCGGAGATACGCAGTATTTT. This sequence encodes CASSFRLAGGGDTQYF.

The chain uses TRBV5-1 and TRBJ2-2, with a weak D call TRBD1 (6 bases). Germline CDR1 is SGHRS and CDR2 is YFSETQ. The CDR3 runs 14 residues. The germline V and J ends were trimmed by 3 bases and 7 bases, with 13 bases remaining between them. The CDR3 bases are TGCGCCAGCAGCTCCTCACTAGGGGGCGGGGAGCTGTTTTTT. It translates to CASSSSLGGGELFF.

The count of this clone is one. The chain has TRBV11-2 and TRBJ1-3, with D unclear. The CDR3 is 14 amino acids. V dropped 4 bases and J dropped 4 bases, with 11 bases sitting between them. CDR1 and CDR2 from the germline V gene are SGHAT and FQNNGV. CDR3 sequence reads: CASSSRQSGNTIYF. Here the CDR3 DNA reads TGTGCCAGCAGCTCCAGGCAATCGGGAAACACCATATATTTT. Supplemented by reference TRBV11-2 and TRBJ1-3, the full variable domain reads EAGVAQSPRYKIIEKRQSVAFWCNPISGHATLYWYQQILGQGPKLLIQFQNNGVVDDSQLPKDRFSAERLKGVDSTLKIQPAKLEDSAVYLCASSSRQSGNTIYFGEGSWLTVV.

This chain joins TRBV2 and TRBJ2-5; 13 positions agree with TRBD2. Trimming at V came to 0 bases and at J to 4 bases, leaving 2 bases not matched to a gene. Germline assignment: CDR1 SNHLY and CDR2 FYNNEI. The CDR3 length is 16 residues. The CDR3: CASSEARLAGGETQYF. The DNA for the CDR3 is TGTGCCAGCAGTGAAGCGAGACTAGCGGGAGGAGAGACCCAGTACTTC.

CDR3 in amino acids: CAISDQGALSNQPQHF. CDR3 sequence (DNA): TGTGCCATCAGTGACCAGGGGGCGCTTAGCAATCAGCCCCAGCATTTT. This sequence joins TRBV10-3 and TRBJ1-5, with 8 bases that match TRBD1. CDR1 ENHRY and CDR2 SYGVKD come from the germline V gene. The CDR3 has 16 amino acids. Trimming at V came to 3 bases and at J to 0 bases, leaving 4 bases not matched to a gene.

A single count supports this clone. The rearrangement uses TRBV2 and TRBJ2-5; D is unclear. CDR1 is SNHLY and CDR2 is FYNNEI in the germline V gene. The CDR3 length is 11 residues. Trimming pared 6 bases from V and 0 bases from J, leaving 2 bases between. The CDR3 spells CASSYQETQYF. CDR3 DNA: TGTGCCAGCAGCTACCAAGAGACCCAGTACTTC.

This clone was counted a few times. The V gene is TRBV4-2, the J gene TRBJ1-4, with a tentative D call TRBD1 (6 bases). CDR1 LGHNA and CDR2 YNFKEQ come from the germline V gene. CDR3 size: 15 residues. With 2 bases removed from V and 8 bases from J, the gap between germline ends came to 15 bases. CDR3 sequence reads: CASSQSDRKVEKLFF. In DNA, the CDR3 is TGTGCCAGCAGCCAATCCGACAGGAAGGTAGAAAAACTGTTTTTT.

This clone came up once. This chain joins TRBV4-3 and TRBJ1-2, with 7 bases lining up with TRBD1. Germline CDR1 reads LGHNA; CDR2 reads YSLEER. The CDR3 is 14 residues long. V gave up 6 bases and J gave up 8 bases; unmatched junction bases: 12. This CDR3 reads CASRPKGQGEGYTF. The CDR3 nucleotides read TGCGCCAGCAGGCCCAAGGGGCAGGGGGAGGGCTACACCTTC.

The chain links TRBV7-9 to TRBJ1-2; 9 bases are shared with TRBD1. From germline, CDR1 is SEHNR and CDR2 FQNEAQ (reference sequence). The CDR3 covers 13 residues. After removal of 4 bases from V and 7 bases from J, the junction contained 4 bases not matched to a gene. DNA of the CDR3: TGTGCCAGCAGCTCCGGGACAGGGCTTGGCTACACCTTC. Its translation is CASSSGTGLGYTF. Together with reference TRBV7-9 and TRBJ1-2, the CDR3 gives the full variable domain: DTGVSQNPRHKITKRGQNVTFRCDPISEHNRLYWYRQTLGQGPEFLTYFQNEAQLEKSRLLSDRFSAERPKGSFSTLEIQRTEQGDSAMYLCASSSGTGLGYTFGSGTRLTVV.

A single count supports this clone. The chain combines TRBV6-1 with TRBJ2-3; TRBD2 matches at 13 bases. With 4 bases clipped from V and 0 bases from J, the junction kept 7 bases outside the gene matches. Per the germline V gene, CDR1 is MNHNS and CDR2 is SASEGT. This CDR3 is 18 amino acids long. The CDR3 here is CASSGTSGSVTSTDTQYF. CDR3 DNA: TGTGCCAGCAGTGGGACTAGCGGGAGTGTTACTAGCACAGATACGCAGTATTTT.

A few counts support this clone. The rearrangement joins TRBV12-3 or TRBV12-4 to TRBJ1-1; no firm D call. Between the trimmed V and J ends, which lost 3 bases and 4 bases, there was a span of 6 bases. CDR3 length: 12 residues. The CDR3, as DNA: TGTGCCAGCAGTTTGAGGTCCACTGAAGCTTTCTTT. Translated, it gives CASSLRSTEAFF.

The rearrangement links TRBV5-1 to TRBJ2-3, with 12 nucleotides matching TRBD2. V lost 3 bases and J lost 2; bases outside the gene matches: 4. The CDR3 loop spans 16 amino acids. Germline V CDR1 and CDR2: SGHRS, YFSETQ. CDR3 nucleotides: TGCGCCAGCAGCTCCAGACTAGCGGGGGACACAGATACGCAGTATTTT. Translating it yields CASSSRLAGDTDTQYF. Full variable domain (rest looked up from reference TRBV5-1 and TRBJ2-3): KAGVTQTPRYLIKTRGQQVTLSCSPISGHRSVSWYQQTPGQGLQFLFEYFSETQRNKGNFPGRFSGRQFSNSRSEMNVSTLELGDSALYLCASSSRLAGDTDTQYFGPGTRLTVL.